One sample yielded the 5 T cell receptor beta chains listed below, sequenced in a study of blood T cell repertoires in COVID-19. TCRdb's table, derived via immunoSEQ multiplex PCR, lists solely in-frame clones and lacks some. The sample holds 230,000 or so clones, 84% seen once. Sequencing used peripheral blood. The receptors were gathered from a man in his forties or fifties who had recovered from COVID-19.

The V call is TRBV19, the J call TRBJ1-1; 8 bases align to TRBD1. Trimming removed 8 bases from V and 4 bases from J; junction bases left unmatched: 6. The CDR3 has 13 amino acids. Germline V gene lookup returns CDR1 LNHDA and CDR2 SQIVND (reference sequence). CDR3 residues: CASQRQGLTEAFF. The CDR3 DNA sequence: TGTGCCAGTCAAAGACAGGGGCTCACTGAAGCTTTCTTT.

The chain recombines TRBV6-1 with TRBJ2-7; the match to TRBD2 covers 8 bases. The junction had 16 bases not matched to a gene; V was cut back by 1 base and J by 2 bases. The germline CDR1 and CDR2 sequences are MNHNS and SASEGT. The CDR3 runs 19 residues. DNA for the CDR3: TGTGCCAGCAGTGAAGATGGAACTAGCGGTGAATACGTGACCTACGAGCAGTACTTC. This translates into CASSEDGTSGEYVTYEQYF.

This clone turned up a few times. V usage is TRBV11-3 and J usage is TRBJ2-1; D possibly corresponds to TRBD1 (5 bases). V shed 5 bases and J shed 7 bases, with 15 bases lying between them. The CDR3 length is 14 residues. CDR1 and CDR2 (germline): SGHNT, YENEEA. CDR3 residues: CASSPHRGWNEQFF. The DNA for the CDR3 is TGTGCCAGCAGCCCTCATAGGGGCTGGAATGAGCAGTTCTTC. Drawing the rest from reference TRBV11-3 and TRBJ2-1, the complete variable domain is EAGVVQSPRYKIIEKKQPVAFWCNPISGHNTLYWYLQNLGQGPELLIRYENEEAVDDSQLPKDRFSAERLKGVDSTLKIQPAELGDSAVYLCASSPHRGWNEQFFGPGTRLTVL.

The genes are TRBV7-2 and TRBJ1-1, with no clear D. CDR1 SGHTA and CDR2 FQGNSA come from the germline V gene. The germline V and J ends were trimmed by 3 bases and 7 bases, with 6 bases remaining between them. The CDR3 length is 11 residues. The CDR3 protein is CASSFGSEAFF. The CDR3 DNA reads TGTGCCAGCAGCTTTGGGAGTGAAGCTTTCTTT.

This chain joins TRBV7-2 and TRBJ1-3; maybe TRBD1 (5 bases). V lost 2 bases, J lost 2 bases, and 19 bases lay in between. The CDR3 sequence is 18 residues long. Per the germline V gene, CDR1 is SGHTA and CDR2 is FQGNSA. CDR3: CASSLYSDTLRPGNTIYF. For the CDR3, the DNA is TGTGCCAGCAGCTTATACTCGGACACCCTCAGGCCTGGAAACACCATATATTTT.